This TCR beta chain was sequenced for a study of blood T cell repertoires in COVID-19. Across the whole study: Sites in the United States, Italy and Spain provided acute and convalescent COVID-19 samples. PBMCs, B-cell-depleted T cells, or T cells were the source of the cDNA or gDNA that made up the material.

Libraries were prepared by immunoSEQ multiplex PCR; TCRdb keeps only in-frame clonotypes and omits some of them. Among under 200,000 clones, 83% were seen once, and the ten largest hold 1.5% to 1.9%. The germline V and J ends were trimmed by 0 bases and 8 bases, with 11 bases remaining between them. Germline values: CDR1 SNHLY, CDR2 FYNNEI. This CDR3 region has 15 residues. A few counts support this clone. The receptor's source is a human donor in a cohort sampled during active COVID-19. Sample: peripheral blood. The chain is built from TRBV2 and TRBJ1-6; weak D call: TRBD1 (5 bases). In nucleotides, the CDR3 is TGTGCCAGCAGTGAAGCAGGACATTTGGATTCACCCCTCCACTTT. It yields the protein CASSEAGHLDSPLHF.